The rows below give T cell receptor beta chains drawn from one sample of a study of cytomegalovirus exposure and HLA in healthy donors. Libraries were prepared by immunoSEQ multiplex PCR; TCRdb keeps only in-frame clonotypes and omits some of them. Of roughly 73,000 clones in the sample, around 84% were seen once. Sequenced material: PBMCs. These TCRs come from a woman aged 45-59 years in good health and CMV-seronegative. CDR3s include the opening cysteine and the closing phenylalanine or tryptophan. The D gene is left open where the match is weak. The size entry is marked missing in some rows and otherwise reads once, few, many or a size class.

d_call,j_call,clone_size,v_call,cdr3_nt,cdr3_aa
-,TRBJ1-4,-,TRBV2,TGTGCCAGCGGCCAGGAAAAACTGTTTTTT,CASGQEKLFF
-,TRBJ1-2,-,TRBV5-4,TGTGCCAGCAGCCCTCGTCCGGGGTCTGATGGCTACACCTTC,CASSPRPGSDGYTF
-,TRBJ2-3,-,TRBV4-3,TGCGCCAGCAGCCAAGATCCCAAGAGTGGGAGTAGCACAGATACGCAGTATTTT,CASSQDPKSGSSTDTQYF
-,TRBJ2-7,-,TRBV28,TGTGCCAGCAGCCGAACACTAGCAAGGGAGCAGTACTTC,CASSRTLAREQYF
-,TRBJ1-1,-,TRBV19,TGTGCCAGTACCCCTCTTCCGCGACAAAACACTGAAGCTTTCTTT,CASTPLPRQNTEAFF
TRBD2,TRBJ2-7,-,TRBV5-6,TGTGCCAGCAGCTTGGATCCCAGCGGGGGCTACGAGCAGTACTTC,CASSLDPSGGYEQYF
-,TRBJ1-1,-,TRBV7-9,TGTGCCAGCAGCTTAAGTACTCTAATGGACACTGAAGCTTTCTTT,CASSLSTLMDTEAFF
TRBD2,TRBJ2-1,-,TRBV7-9,TGTGCCAGCAGCTTAGTCGCGGGGGGTGACAATGAGCAGTTCTTC,CASSLVAGGDNEQFF
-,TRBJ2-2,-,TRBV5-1,TGCGCCAGCAGCTTGGCCCCGGGACAAAACACCGGGGAGCTGTTTTTT,CASSLAPGQNTGELFF
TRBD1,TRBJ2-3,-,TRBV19,TGTGCCAGTAGTATAAAGGCCAGGGGGCGCAGCACAGATACGCAGTATTTT,CASSIKARGRSTDTQYF
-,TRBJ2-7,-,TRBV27,TGTGCCAGCAGCCTTTGGGGGGACGTCAACGAGCAGTACTTC,CASSLWGDVNEQYF
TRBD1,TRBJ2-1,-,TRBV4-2,TGTGCCAGCAGCCAAGTGCAGGGGGCCTACAATGAGCAGTTCTTC,CASSQVQGAYNEQFF
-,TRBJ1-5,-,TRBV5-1,TGCGCCAGCAGCTTGGACAGGGATCAGCCCCAGCATTTT,CASSLDRDQPQHF
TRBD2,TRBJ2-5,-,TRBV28,TGTGCCAGCAGAAGCGGGAGGGGGTCCCAGTACTTC,CASRSGRGSQYF
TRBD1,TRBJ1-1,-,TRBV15,TGTGCCACCAGCAGAGTGACAGGGATGAACACTGAAGCTTTCTTT,CATSRVTGMNTEAFF
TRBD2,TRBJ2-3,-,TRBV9,TGTGCCAGCAGCGTAGGGCACTCTAGCGGGAGGGCCCGCACAGATACGCAGTATTTT,CASSVGHSSGRARTDTQYF
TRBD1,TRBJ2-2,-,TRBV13,TGTGCCAGCAGTAAAGACAGGGCGAACACCGGGGAGCTGTTTTTT,CASSKDRANTGELFF
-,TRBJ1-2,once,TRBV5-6,TGTGCCAGCAGCTTGCTGTGGCAGGGCAATGGCTACACCTTC,CASSLLWQGNGYTF
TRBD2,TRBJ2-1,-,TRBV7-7,TGTGCTAGCAGCTTAGGGACTAGCGTACGTGAGCAGTTCTTC,CASSLGTSVREQFF
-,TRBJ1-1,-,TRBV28,TGTGCCAGCACCCCCGGGGGGACTGAAGCTTTCTTT,CASTPGGTEAFF
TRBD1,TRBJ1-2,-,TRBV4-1,TGCGCCAGCAGCCAGCCTAGACAGGGCGCTAACTATGGCTACACCTTC,CASSQPRQGANYGYTF
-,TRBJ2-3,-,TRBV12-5,TGTGCTAGTGGTGCATCAGGAACAGATACGCAGTATTTT,CASGASGTDTQYF
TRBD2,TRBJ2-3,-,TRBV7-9,TGTGCCAGCAGCTACTACTTAGCGGGGGGAGGGGATACGCAGTATTTT,CASSYYLAGGGDTQYF
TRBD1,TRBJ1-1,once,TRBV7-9,TGTGCCAGCAGCAGACAGGGTCCTGAAGCTTTCTTT,CASSRQGPEAFF
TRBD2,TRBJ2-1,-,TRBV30,TGTGCCTGGTCTCTCGGGGGGGGGAATGAGCAGTTCTTC,CAWSLGGGNEQFF
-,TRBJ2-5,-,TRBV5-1,TGCGCCAGCAGCTTGGAGGGCCGGGATCTGTACCAAGAGACCCAGTACTTC,CASSLEGRDLYQETQYF
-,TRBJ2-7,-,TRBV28,TGTGCCAGCGGAGAGGGGGTAGGCTACGAGCAGTACTTC,CASGEGVGYEQYF
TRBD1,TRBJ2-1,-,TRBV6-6,TGTGCCAGCAGCAGTACAGGGGTCGAGCAGTTCTTC,CASSSTGVEQFF
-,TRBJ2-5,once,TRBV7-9,TGTGCCAGCAGCTCTGGGGATAGGGGGCAAGAGACCCAGTACTTC,CASSSGDRGQETQYF
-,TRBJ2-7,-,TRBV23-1,TGCGCCAGCAGTCATTCCGGACAGGGTTGGGGCGGGAGAGTCTACGAGCAGTACTTC,CASSHSGQGWGGRVYEQYF
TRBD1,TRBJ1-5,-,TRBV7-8,TGTGCCAGCAGCTTTACTGACAGGGGGCCAGATCAGCCCCAGCATTTT,CASSFTDRGPDQPQHF
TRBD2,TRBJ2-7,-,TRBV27,TGTGCCAGCAGTCCCCTCGGACTAGCGGGAGGCGAGCAGTACTTC,CASSPLGLAGGEQYF
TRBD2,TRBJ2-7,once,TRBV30,TGTGCCTGGAGTGGGGATAGCGGGACCCCGAGGGTATCCGAGCAGTACTTC,CAWSGDSGTPRVSEQYF
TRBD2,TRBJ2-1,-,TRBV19,TGTGCCAGTAGTAGTGCGGGGGGTTACAATGAGCAGTTCTTC,CASSSAGGYNEQFF